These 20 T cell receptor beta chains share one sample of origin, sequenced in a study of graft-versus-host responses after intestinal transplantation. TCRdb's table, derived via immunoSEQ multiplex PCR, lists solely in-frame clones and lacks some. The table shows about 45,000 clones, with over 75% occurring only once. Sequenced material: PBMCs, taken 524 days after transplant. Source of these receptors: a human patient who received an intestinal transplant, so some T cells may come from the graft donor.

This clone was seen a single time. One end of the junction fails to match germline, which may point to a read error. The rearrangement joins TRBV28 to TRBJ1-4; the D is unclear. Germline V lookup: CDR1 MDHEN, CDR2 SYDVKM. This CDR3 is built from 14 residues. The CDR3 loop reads CASSLPDGLGKTVF. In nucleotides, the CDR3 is TGTGCCAGCAGCCTCCCGGATGGGCTGGGAAAAACTGTTTTT.

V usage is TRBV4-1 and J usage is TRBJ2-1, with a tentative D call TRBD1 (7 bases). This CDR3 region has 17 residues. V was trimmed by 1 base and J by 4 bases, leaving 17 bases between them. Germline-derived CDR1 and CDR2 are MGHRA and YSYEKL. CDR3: CASSQVEGAGPYNEQFF. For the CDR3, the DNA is TGCGCCAGCAGCCAAGTAGAGGGGGCGGGACCGTACAATGAGCAGTTCTTC.

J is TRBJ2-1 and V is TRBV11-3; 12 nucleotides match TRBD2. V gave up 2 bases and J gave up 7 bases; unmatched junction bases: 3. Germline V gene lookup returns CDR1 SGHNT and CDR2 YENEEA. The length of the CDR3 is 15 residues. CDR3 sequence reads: CASSLRLAGENEQFF. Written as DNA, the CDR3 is TGTGCCAGCAGCTTAAGACTAGCGGGAGAAAATGAGCAGTTCTTC.

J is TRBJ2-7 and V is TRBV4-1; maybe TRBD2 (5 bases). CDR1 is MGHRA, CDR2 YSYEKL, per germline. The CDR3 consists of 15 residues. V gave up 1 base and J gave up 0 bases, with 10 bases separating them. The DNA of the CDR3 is TGCGCCAGCAGCCAAGGAGGACTCAGCTCCTACGAGCAGTACTTC. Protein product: CASSQGGLSSYEQYF.

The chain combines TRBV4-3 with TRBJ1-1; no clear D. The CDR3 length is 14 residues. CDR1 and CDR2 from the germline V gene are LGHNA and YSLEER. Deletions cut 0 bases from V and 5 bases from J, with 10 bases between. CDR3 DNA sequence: TGCGCCAGCAGCCAAGAAGGTAGAGGGACTGAAGCTTTCTTT. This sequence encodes CASSQEGRGTEAFF.

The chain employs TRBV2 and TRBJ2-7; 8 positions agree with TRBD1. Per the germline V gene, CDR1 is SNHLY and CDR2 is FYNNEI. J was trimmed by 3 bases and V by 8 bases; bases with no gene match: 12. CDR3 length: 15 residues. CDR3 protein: CASEGTRGRGYEQYF. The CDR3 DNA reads TGTGCCAGCGAGGGAACCAGGGGGCGAGGCTACGAGCAGTACTTC.

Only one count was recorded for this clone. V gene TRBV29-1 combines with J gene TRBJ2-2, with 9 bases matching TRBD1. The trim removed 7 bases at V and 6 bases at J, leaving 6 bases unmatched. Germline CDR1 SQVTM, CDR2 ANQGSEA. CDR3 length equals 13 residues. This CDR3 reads CSAWGQGPGELFF. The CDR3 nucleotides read TGCAGCGCCTGGGGACAGGGTCCCGGGGAGCTGTTTTTT.

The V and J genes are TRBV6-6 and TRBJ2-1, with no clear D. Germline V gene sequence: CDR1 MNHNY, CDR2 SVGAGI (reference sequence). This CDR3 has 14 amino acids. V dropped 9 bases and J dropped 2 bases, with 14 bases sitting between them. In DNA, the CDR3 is TGTGCCAGTTCGGGCGGTAGCACCTACAATGAGCAGTTCTTC. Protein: CASSGGSTYNEQFF.

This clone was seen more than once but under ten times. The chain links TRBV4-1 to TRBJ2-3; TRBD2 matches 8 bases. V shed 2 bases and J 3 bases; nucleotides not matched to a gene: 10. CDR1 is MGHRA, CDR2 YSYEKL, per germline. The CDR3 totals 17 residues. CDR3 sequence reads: CASSQLKRESLTDTQYF. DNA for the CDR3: TGCGCCAGCAGCCAACTTAAGCGGGAGAGCCTAACAGATACGCAGTATTTT.

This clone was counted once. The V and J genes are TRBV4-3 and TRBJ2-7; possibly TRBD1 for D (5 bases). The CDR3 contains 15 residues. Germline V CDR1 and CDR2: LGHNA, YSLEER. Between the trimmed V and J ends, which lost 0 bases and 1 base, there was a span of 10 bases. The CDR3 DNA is TGCGCCAGCAGCCAAGATTGGAAGGGGTCCTACGAGCAGTACTTC. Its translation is CASSQDWKGSYEQYF.

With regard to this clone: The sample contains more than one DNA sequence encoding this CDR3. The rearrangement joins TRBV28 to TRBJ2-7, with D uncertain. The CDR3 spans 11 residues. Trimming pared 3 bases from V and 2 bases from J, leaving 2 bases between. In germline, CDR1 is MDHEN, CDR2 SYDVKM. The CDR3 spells CASSFAYEQYF. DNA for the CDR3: TGTGCCAGCAGTTTTGCCTACGAGCAGTACTTC.

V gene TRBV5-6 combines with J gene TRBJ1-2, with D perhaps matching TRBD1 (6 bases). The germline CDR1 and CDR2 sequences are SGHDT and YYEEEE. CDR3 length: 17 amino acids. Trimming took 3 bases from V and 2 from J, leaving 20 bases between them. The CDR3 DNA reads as TGTGCCAGCAGCTACAACACCCTCCCAACAGGGAACTATGGCTACACCTTC. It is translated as CASSYNTLPTGNYGYTF.

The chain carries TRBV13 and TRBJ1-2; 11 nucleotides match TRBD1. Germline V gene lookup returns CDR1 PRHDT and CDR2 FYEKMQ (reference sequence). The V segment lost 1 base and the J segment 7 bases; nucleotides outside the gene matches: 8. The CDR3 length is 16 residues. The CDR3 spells CASSLVLGQGVSGYTF. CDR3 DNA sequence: TGTGCCAGCAGCTTAGTGTTGGGACAGGGGGTTAGTGGCTACACCTTC.

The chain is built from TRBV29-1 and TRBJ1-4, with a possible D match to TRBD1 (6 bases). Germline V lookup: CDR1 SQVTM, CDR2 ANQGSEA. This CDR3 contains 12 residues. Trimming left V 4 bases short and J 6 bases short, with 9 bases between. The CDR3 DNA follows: TGCAGCGTTGGGCAGGGGTATGAAAAACTGTTTTTT. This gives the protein CSVGQGYEKLFF.

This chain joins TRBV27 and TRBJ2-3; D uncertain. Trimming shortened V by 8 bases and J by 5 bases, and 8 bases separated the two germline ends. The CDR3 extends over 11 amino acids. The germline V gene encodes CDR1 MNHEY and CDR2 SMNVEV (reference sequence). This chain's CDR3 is CASRIKDTQYF. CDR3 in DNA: TGTGCCAGCCGTATCAAAGATACGCAGTATTTT.

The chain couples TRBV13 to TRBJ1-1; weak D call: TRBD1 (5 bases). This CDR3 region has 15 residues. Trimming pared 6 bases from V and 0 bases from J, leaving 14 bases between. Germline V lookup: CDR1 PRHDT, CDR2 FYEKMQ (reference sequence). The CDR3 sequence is CASRIRGGVNTEAFF. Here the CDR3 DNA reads TGTGCCAGCAGGATTCGGGGGGGAGTGAACACTGAAGCTTTCTTT. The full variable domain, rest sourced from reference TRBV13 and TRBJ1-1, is AAGVIQSPRHLIKEKRETATLKCYPIPRHDTVYWYQQGPGQDPQFLISFYEKMQSDKGSIPDRFSAQQFSDYHSELNMSSLELGDSALYFCASRIRGGVNTEAFFGQGTRLTVV.

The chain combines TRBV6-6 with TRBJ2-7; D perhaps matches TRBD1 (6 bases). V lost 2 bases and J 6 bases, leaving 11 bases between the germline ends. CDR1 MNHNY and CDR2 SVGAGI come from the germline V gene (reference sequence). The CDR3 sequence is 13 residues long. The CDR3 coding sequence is TGTGCCAGCAGTTACGGAGGACAGAGCGAGCAGTACTTC. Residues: CASSYGGQSEQYF.

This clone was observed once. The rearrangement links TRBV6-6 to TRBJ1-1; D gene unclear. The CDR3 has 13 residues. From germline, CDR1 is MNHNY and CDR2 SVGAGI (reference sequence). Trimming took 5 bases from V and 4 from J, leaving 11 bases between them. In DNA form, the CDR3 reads TGTGCCAGCAGTAAGACCCGGAGCACTGAAGCTTTCTTT. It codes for CASSKTRSTEAFF.

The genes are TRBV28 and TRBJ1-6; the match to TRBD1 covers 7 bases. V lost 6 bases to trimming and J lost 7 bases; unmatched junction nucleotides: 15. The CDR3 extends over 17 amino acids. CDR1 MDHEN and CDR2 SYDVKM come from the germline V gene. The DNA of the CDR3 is TGTGCCAGCAGGGCACCAACAGGGGTGAGAGGGAATTCACCCCTCCACTTT. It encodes CASRAPTGVRGNSPLHF.

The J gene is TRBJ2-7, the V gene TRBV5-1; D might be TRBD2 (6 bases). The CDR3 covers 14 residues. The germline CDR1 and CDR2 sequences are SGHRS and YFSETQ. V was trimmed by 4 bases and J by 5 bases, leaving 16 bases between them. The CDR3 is CASSPSGVLDEQYF. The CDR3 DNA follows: TGCGCCAGCAGCCCCTCGGGGGTGCTCGACGAGCAGTACTTC.